One and the same sample provided the 16 T cell receptor beta chains below, sequenced in a study of cytomegalovirus exposure and HLA in healthy donors. PCR was performed using 60 Vbeta and 13 Jbeta primers. Clones were read by immunoSEQ multiplex PCR, and TCRdb kept only the in-frame ones, dropping some. Among around 150,000 clones, 75% were seen once, and the ten largest hold around 10%. Sequencing input: PBMCs. The receptors were gathered from a young man in good health and CMV-seropositive.

The CDR3: CASSSPPGTGNTGELFF. As DNA, the CDR3 is TGTGCCAGCAGTTCCCCCCCCGGGACAGGGAACACCGGGGAGCTGTTTTTT. This chain connects TRBV28 to TRBJ2-2; 8 nucleotides line up with TRBD1. This CDR3 is built from 17 residues. V lost 4 bases, J lost 1 base, and 8 bases stayed unmatched. CDR1 and CDR2 (germline): MDHEN, SYDVKM.

V usage is TRBV7-2 and J usage is TRBJ1-3; 7 bases line up with TRBD1. The CDR3 covers 16 residues. J gave up 4 bases and V 5 bases, and 11 bases lay outside the gene matches. Germline loops: CDR1 SGHTA, CDR2 FQGNSA. This chain's CDR3 is CASSRAETGKGNTIYF. CDR3 nucleotide sequence: TGTGCCAGCAGCCGCGCCGAGACAGGGAAAGGAAACACCATATATTTT.

The gene calls are TRBV5-1 and TRBJ2-1, with TRBD2 identical over 7 bases. Trimming took 1 base from V and 7 from J; bases not matched to a gene: 5. CDR1 is SGHRS and CDR2 is YFSETQ in the germline V gene. This CDR3 is 14 amino acids long. The CDR3 DNA is TGCGCCAGCAGCTTGACACCGGGAGGAAATGAGCAGTTCTTC. This encodes CASSLTPGGNEQFF. The full variable domain, in which reference TRBV5-1 and TRBJ2-1 provide the parts outside the CDR3, is KAGVTQTPRYLIKTRGQQVTLSCSPISGHRSVSWYQQTPGQGLQFLFEYFSETQRNKGNFPGRFSGRQFSNSRSEMNVSTLELGDSALYLCASSLTPGGNEQFFGPGTRLTVL.

The CDR3 DNA sequence: TGTGCCAGCAAGTCTCTGGCGGGAGTTACCTACGAGCAGTACTTC. It yields the protein CASKSLAGVTYEQYF. This chain links TRBV6-6 with TRBJ2-7, with 7 bases lining up with TRBD2. This CDR3 contains 15 residues. CDR1 MNHNY and CDR2 SVGAGI come from the germline V gene (reference sequence). The V and J ends lost 7 bases and 2 bases, in that order; junction bases with no gene match: 11.

Of note for this clone: The CDR3 does not close with the conserved phenylalanine or tryptophan, likely indicating a read error. The chain couples TRBV7-9 to TRBJ2-3; D is undetermined. The CDR3 length is 12 residues. CDR1 and CDR2 from the germline V gene are SEHNR and FQNEAQ (reference sequence). Trimming left V 1 base short and J 4 bases short, with 3 bases between. CDR3 in amino acids: CASSLGPDTQYS. The CDR3 DNA is TGTGCCAGCAGCTTAGGTCCAGATACGCAGTATTCT.

The CDR3 is CASSLGREGRTQYF. CDR3 DNA: TGTGCCAGCAGCTTGGGACGGGAGGGCAGGACCCAGTACTTC. The rearrangement links TRBV7-9 to TRBJ2-5, with 8 bases lining up with TRBD2. Trimming took 3 bases from V and 7 from J; bases not matched to a gene: 7. Germline V lookup: CDR1 SEHNR, CDR2 FQNEAQ (reference sequence). The CDR3 has 14 amino acids.

J is TRBJ2-5 and V is TRBV27; no firm D call. CDR3 length: 12 amino acids. Trimming removed 4 bases at V and 5 bases at J, with 8 bases between. CDR1 is MNHEY and CDR2 is SMNVEV in the germline V gene (reference sequence). CDR3 region: CASSSGRETQYF. Here the CDR3 DNA reads TGTGCCAGCAGTTCAGGCCGGGAGACCCAGTACTTC.

The rearrangement uses TRBV5-6 and TRBJ2-7; TRBD1 aligns across 8 bases. Germline V lookup: CDR1 SGHDT, CDR2 YYEEEE. CDR3 length: 14 amino acids. With V trimmed by 4 bases and J by 1 base, 4 bases remained unmatched. As DNA, the CDR3 is TGTGCCAGCAGCCCACGGACAGGGTCCTACGAGCAGTACTTC. It is translated as CASSPRTGSYEQYF.

V usage is TRBV27 and J usage is TRBJ1-5; the match to TRBD1 covers 10 bases. Germline V gives CDR1 MNHEY, CDR2 SMNVEV (reference sequence). V was clipped by 5 bases and J by 7 bases; unmatched bases: 8. This CDR3 region has 15 residues. The CDR3 is CASSNRQGARQPQHF. The DNA of the CDR3 is TGTGCCAGCAGTAACCGACAGGGGGCACGGCAGCCCCAGCATTTT.

This clone was counted only a few times. V usage is TRBV14 and J usage is TRBJ2-7; weak D call: TRBD1 (6 bases). This CDR3 contains 16 residues. Germline CDR1 reads SGHDN; CDR2 reads FVKESK. Trimming shortened V by 2 bases and J by 2 bases, and 16 bases separated the two germline ends. The CDR3 region has the DNA TGTGCCAGCAGCCAAACAGGGACGGTAAGACCCTACGAGCAGTACTTC. Residues: CASSQTGTVRPYEQYF.

The gene calls are TRBV19 and TRBJ1-1; D unclear. Trimming shortened V by 1 base and J by 1 base, and 4 bases separated the two germline ends. The CDR3 is 13 amino acids. Germline V gene lookup returns CDR1 LNHDA and CDR2 SQIVND (reference sequence). CDR3 protein: CASSIGRNTEAFF. The CDR3 DNA follows: TGTGCCAGTAGTATAGGTAGGAACACTGAAGCTTTCTTT. The whole variable domain, remainder taken from reference TRBV19 and TRBJ1-1, is DGGITQSPKYLFRKEGQNVTLSCEQNLNHDAMYWYRQDPGQGLRLIYYSQIVNDFQKGDIAEGYSVSREKKESFPLTVTSAQKNPTAFYLCASSIGRNTEAFFGQGTRLTVV.

The chain uses TRBV27 and TRBJ1-5; D gene ambiguous. Trimming stripped 3 bases from V and 6 bases from J, with 6 bases between. The germline V gene has CDR1 MNHEY and CDR2 SMNVEV (reference sequence). CDR3 length: 12 amino acids. CDR3 coding DNA: TGTGCCAGCAGTTTCTATGGTCAGCCCCAGCATTTT. Translating gives CASSFYGQPQHF.

This sequence joins TRBV9 and TRBJ1-2; the D gene is possibly TRBD1 (6 bases). The ends were cut back, 0 bases at V and 1 base at J, with 22 bases in the middle. Germline lookup yields CDR1 SGDLS and CDR2 YYNGEE. The CDR3 consists of 19 residues. The CDR3 nucleotides are TGTGCCAGCAGCGTAGAGGGGAGGGACCCCAAAGGGGGTAACTATGGCTACACCTTC. Translation: CASSVEGRDPKGGNYGYTF.

The chain recombines TRBV4-2 with TRBJ2-5, with D hard to call. The V gene's germline CDR1 is LGHNA and CDR2 YNFKEQ. This CDR3 region has 16 residues. Trimming removed 0 bases at V and 4 bases at J, with 15 bases between. The CDR3 reads CASSQDLISGGETQYF. The CDR3 DNA reads TGTGCCAGCAGCCAAGATTTGATCTCGGGTGGAGAGACCCAGTACTTC.

Concerning this clone: One end of the junction is discordant with germline, which a read error may explain. The chain joins TRBV7-9 to TRBJ2-3; 16 bases match TRBD2. The germline V gene has CDR1 SEHNR and CDR2 FQNEAQ (reference sequence). This CDR3 has 18 residues. The CDR3 coding sequence is TGTTCCAGCCAGACCGGGGGACTAGCGGGAGGGAGCACAGATACGCAGTATTTT. Amino acid sequence: CSSQTGGLAGGSTDTQYF.

The rearrangement joins TRBV11-2 to TRBJ2-5; weak D call: TRBD2 (6 bases). Germline lookup yields CDR1 SGHAT and CDR2 FQNNGV. The CDR3 covers 14 residues. V shed 5 bases and J shed 4 bases, with 14 bases lying between them. The CDR3 reads CASSQKTSIETQYF. The CDR3 DNA reads as TGTGCCAGCAGCCAAAAAACTAGCATAGAGACCCAGTACTTC.